Listed here are 28 T cell receptor beta chains from one sample, sequenced in a study of T cells after posttransplantation cyclophosphamide. Clones were sequenced by immunoSEQ multiplex PCR, and TCRdb holds only the in-frame ones, with some missing. This sample includes 30,000 to 40,000 clones with no singletons; its ten biggest clones take up 2.5%. Sequenced material: PBMCs. The receptors originated from a middle-aged man in good health, CMV-negative, and a related stem cell transplant donor.

This clone was seen at least ten times. The chain has TRBV6-5 and TRBJ2-7; a weak D match, TRBD2 (6 bases). CDR3 length equals 13 residues. The V end lost 5 bases, the J end lost 10 bases, and 18 bases lay between the germline ends. Germline CDR1 is MNHEY and CDR2 is SVGAGI. CDR3 bases: TGTGCCAGCAGTCCGGGACTCGGTGGAGGCCAGTACTTC. This encodes CASSPGLGGGQYF.

The J gene is TRBJ2-1, the V gene TRBV15; 9 nucleotides agree with TRBD1. This CDR3 has 15 amino acids. V dropped 3 bases and J dropped 6; count of bases not matched to a gene: 6. The germline V gene encodes CDR1 LNHNV and CDR2 YYDKDF (reference sequence). The DNA of the CDR3 is TGTGCCACCAGCAGGGCGGGACAGGGCTTCAATGAGCAGTTCTTC. The encoded protein is CATSRAGQGFNEQFF. Using reference TRBV15 and TRBJ2-1 for the parts outside the CDR3, the full variable domain is DAMVIQNPRYQVTQFGKPVTLSCSQTLNHNVMYWYQQKSSQAPKLLFHYYDKDFNNEADTPDNFQSRRPNTSFCFLDIRSPGLGDTAMYLCATSRAGQGFNEQFFGPGTRLTVL.

This clone showed up many times. At the DNA level, this CDR3 is encoded by other sequences in the same sample as well. V gene TRBV7-2 combines with J gene TRBJ2-7; D is perhaps TRBD2 (6 bases). Per germline, CDR1 SGHTA and CDR2 FQGNSA. The CDR3 has 17 amino acids. V was clipped by 2 bases and J by 2 bases, with 19 bases between them. CDR3 sequence reads: CASSLSNPGTSTYEQYF. CDR3 sequence (DNA): TGTGCCAGCAGCTTATCAAACCCCGGGACTTCTACCTACGAGCAGTACTTC.

This clone was seen repeatedly, ten times or more. The V and J genes are TRBV2 and TRBJ1-5; 7 positions match TRBD1. The CDR3 is 14 residues long. Germline V lookup: CDR1 SNHLY, CDR2 FYNNEI. Trimming at V came to 7 bases and at J to 5 bases, leaving 8 bases not matched to a gene. The CDR3 sequence: CASTGLTGDQPQHF. The DNA for the CDR3 is TGTGCCAGCACGGGGCTTACAGGGGATCAGCCCCAGCATTTT.

The table lists this clone with many counts. The V call is TRBV7-3, the J call TRBJ2-3, with D uncertain. Trimming removed 3 bases at V and 2 bases at J, with 9 bases between. Germline CDR1 SGHTA, CDR2 FQGTGA. The CDR3 is made up of 14 amino acids. DNA of the CDR3: TGTGCCAGCAGCTTGCGAGAGTACACAGATACGCAGTATTTT. It yields the protein CASSLREYTDTQYF.

In this sample, this clone turned up many times. The chain carries TRBV4-3 and TRBJ2-7; maybe TRBD2 (7 bases). The V gene lost 0 bases and the J gene lost 4 bases, with 13 bases spanning the gap. CDR3 length equals 15 residues. Germline assignment: CDR1 LGHNA and CDR2 YSLEER. The CDR3 region has the DNA TGCGCCAGCAGCCAAGATAGGGGGGGGGATTACGAGCAGTACTTC. Encoded protein: CASSQDRGGDYEQYF.

This clone has ten or more counts. V gene TRBV5-1 combines with J gene TRBJ1-4; D might be TRBD1 (6 bases). Per germline, CDR1 SGHRS and CDR2 YFSETQ. The CDR3 covers 17 residues. Deletions cut 0 bases from V and 1 base from J, with 13 bases between. DNA of the CDR3: TGCGCCAGCAGCTTGGCTGGCTCGACAGGAACTAATGAAAAACTGTTTTTT. Encoded protein: CASSLAGSTGTNEKLFF.

This clone appeared many times. The chain uses TRBV10-1 and TRBJ1-1; D gene uncertain. The CDR3 has 15 residues. Trimming cost V 5 bases and J 3 bases, with 16 bases left between them. The germline gives CDR1 WNHNN, CDR2 SYGVQD (reference sequence). CDR3 sequence reads: CASSPAGLADTEAFF. The CDR3 DNA reads TGCGCCAGCAGTCCCGCGGGGTTGGCGGACACTGAAGCTTTCTTT.

In this sample, this clone turned up many times. V and J are TRBV5-5 and TRBJ1-3, with 8 bases that match TRBD1. Losses at the gene ends were 1 base for V and 0 bases for J; bases not matched to a gene: 9. This CDR3 contains 18 residues. Germline V lookup: CDR1 SGHKS, CDR2 YYEKEE (reference sequence). The CDR3 DNA follows: TGTGCCAGCAGCTTGACCTGGACAGGGAAAGGCTCTGGAAACACCATATATTTT. Translated, it gives CASSLTWTGKGSGNTIYF.

This clone was detected many times. The V gene is TRBV18, the J gene TRBJ2-7, with TRBD1 matching 10 bases. Germline CDR1 KGHSH, CDR2 LQKENI. The V and J ends lost 2 bases and 5 bases, in that order; junction bases with no gene match: 9. This CDR3 is built from 16 residues. The CDR3 sequence is CASSPVLTGQGDEQYF. DNA for the CDR3: TGTGCCAGCTCACCAGTGCTTACTGGACAGGGGGACGAGCAGTACTTC.

This clone was observed at least ten times. The chain carries TRBV2 and TRBJ2-2; D perhaps matches TRBD2 (5 bases). The germline CDR1 and CDR2 sequences are SNHLY and FYNNEI. The CDR3 runs to 13 residues. With 6 bases removed from V and 7 bases from J, the gap between germline ends came to 12 bases. DNA of the CDR3: TGTGCCAGCAGGAACAGCCGGGGCGGGGAGCTGTTTTTT. Protein product: CASRNSRGGELFF.

This clone was observed a handful of times. One junction end does not reproduce the germline sequence, and a read error may be involved. The chain couples TRBV4-1 to TRBJ1-3, with no clear D. Germline loops: CDR1 MGHRA, CDR2 YSYEKL. The CDR3 is made up of 13 amino acids. Written as DNA, the CDR3 is TGCGCCGCGGCCCCCAAGCCTGGAAACGCCATATATTTT. Translating it yields CAAAPKPGNAIYF.

This clone was recorded many times. The rearrangement links TRBV6-5 to TRBJ1-5, with TRBD1 matching over 8 bases. Trimming cost V 0 bases and J 6 bases; bases outside gene matches: 4. CDR1 and CDR2 from the germline V gene are MNHEY and SVGAGI. The CDR3 length is 15 residues. The CDR3 here is CASSYSPGGGQPQHF. The DNA of the CDR3 is TGTGCCAGCAGTTACTCGCCAGGGGGCGGTCAGCCCCAGCATTTT.

This clone has ten or more counts. The chain joins TRBV5-4 to TRBJ2-7, with 7 bases lining up with TRBD2. The CDR3 has 15 residues. The ends lost 0 bases at V and 2 bases at J; junction bases unmatched: 5. CDR1 is SGHNT, CDR2 YYREEE, per germline (reference sequence). The CDR3 region is CASSLGSGLAYEQYF. The CDR3 DNA sequence: TGTGCCAGCAGCTTGGGCTCCGGACTAGCCTACGAGCAGTACTTC.

This clone was seen at least ten times. V is TRBV7-8 and J is TRBJ2-2; D might be TRBD1 (5 bases). There are 14 residues in the CDR3. V was cut by 6 bases and J by 1 base, with 9 bases left in between. The germline V gene has CDR1 SGHVS and CDR2 FQNEAQ. CDR3 in amino acids: CASRSQGNTGELFF. The CDR3 DNA sequence: TGTGCCAGCAGATCGCAGGGGAACACCGGGGAGCTGTTTTTT.

V usage is TRBV15 and J usage is TRBJ2-1, with 7 bases that match TRBD2. The trim removed 0 bases at V and 6 bases at J, leaving 20 bases unmatched. Germline V gene data show CDR1 as LNHNV and CDR2 as YYDKDF (reference sequence). The CDR3 runs 20 residues. The CDR3 spells CATSRDSFYLAVTGGNEQFF. CDR3 coding DNA: TGTGCCACCAGCAGAGATTCATTTTATCTGGCGGTTACGGGGGGCAATGAGCAGTTCTTC.

This clone was picked up many times. The chain combines TRBV15 with TRBJ1-1, with TRBD1 identical over 7 bases. V lost 2 bases to trimming and J lost 2 bases; unmatched junction nucleotides: 11. Germline V gives CDR1 LNHNV, CDR2 YYDKDF (reference sequence). CDR3 size: 17 residues. The chain's CDR3 is CATSRFGTNRGNTEAFF. The CDR3 DNA sequence: TGTGCCACCAGCAGATTTGGGACCAACAGGGGAAACACTGAAGCTTTCTTT.

The table lists this clone with many counts. The CDR3, as DNA: TGTGCCAGCAGTTCTGGCCAGAACACTGAAGCTTTCTTT. It encodes CASSSGQNTEAFF. The chain carries TRBV6-6 and TRBJ1-1, with D unresolved. This CDR3 contains 13 residues. V was pared by 4 bases and J by 1 base, with 7 bases between. Germline values: CDR1 MNHNY, CDR2 SVGAGI (reference sequence).

This clone was seen repeatedly, ten times or more. V is TRBV10-3 and J is TRBJ2-7; 9 nucleotides line up with TRBD2. V lost 7 bases to trimming and J lost 2 bases; unmatched junction nucleotides: 6. The CDR3 sequence is 14 residues long. Germline values: CDR1 ENHRY, CDR2 SYGVKD. The CDR3 coding sequence is TGTGCCATCAATTTAGCGGGGGTGGCCTACGAGCAGTACTTC. Amino acids: CAINLAGVAYEQYF.

This clone was counted at least ten times. The V and J genes are TRBV5-4 and TRBJ2-7; the D is unclear. Per the germline V gene, CDR1 is SGHNT and CDR2 is YYREEE (reference sequence). The V end was cut by 0 bases, the J end by 0 bases, with 13 bases between. This CDR3 has 16 residues. The CDR3 bases are TGTGCCAGCAGCTTGGCCCAGCGAGACCTCTCCTACGAGCAGTACTTC. Residues: CASSLAQRDLSYEQYF.

This clone has a count of ten or more. The gene calls are TRBV6-4 and TRBJ2-2, with TRBD2 as a possible D gene (6 bases). The germline V gene encodes CDR1 MRHNA and CDR2 SNTAGT. Between the trimmed V and J ends, which lost 4 bases and 1 base, there was a span of 10 bases. There are 15 residues in the CDR3. The DNA of the CDR3 is TGTGCCAGCAGTGCGGAGGGAGGGAACACCGGGGAGCTGTTTTTT. Protein sequence: CASSAEGGNTGELFF.

This clone came up many times. The chain joins TRBV9 to TRBJ2-6; D is possibly TRBD1 (5 bases). This CDR3 has 17 amino acids. V was clipped by 3 bases and J by 1 base, with 14 bases between them. Germline lookup yields CDR1 SGDLS and CDR2 YYNGEE. DNA of the CDR3: TGTGCCAGCAGCGGAATTAGTCAGGGATCTGGGGCCAACGTCCTGACTTTC. Translated: CASSGISQGSGANVLTF.

This clone was observed many times. The V call is TRBV11-2, the J call TRBJ1-3; TRBD1 agrees at 7 bases. CDR1 is SGHAT and CDR2 is FQNNGV in the germline V gene. The CDR3 loop spans 15 amino acids. V lost 5 bases to trimming and J lost 4 bases; unmatched junction nucleotides: 8. The CDR3 here is CASSTHRGKGNTIYF. CDR3 coding DNA: TGTGCCAGCAGCACTCACAGGGGAAAGGGAAACACCATATATTTT.

This clone has just a few counts. This rearrangement joins TRBV10-2 to TRBJ1-1; D call uncertain. Per germline, CDR1 WSHSY and CDR2 SAAADI. Trimming took 7 bases from V and 10 from J, leaving 19 bases between them. This CDR3 spans 13 amino acids. Here the CDR3 reads CASIAGDRIGAFF. For the CDR3, the DNA is TGCGCCAGCATTGCAGGCGACCGAATTGGAGCTTTCTTT.

This clone was found many times. The chain is built from TRBV9 and TRBJ2-5, with D maybe TRBD2 (6 bases). Trimming took off 8 bases at V and 2 bases at J, with 10 bases between the two ends. This CDR3 spans 12 amino acids. From germline, CDR1 is SGDLS and CDR2 YYNGEE. DNA of the CDR3: TGTGCCAGTCCACGGGGGCAAGAGACCCAGTACTTC. It is translated as CASPRGQETQYF.

This clone was seen more than once but under ten times. V and J are TRBV19 and TRBJ1-2, with D perhaps matching TRBD1 (6 bases). V lost 0 bases and J 4 bases, leaving 15 bases between the germline ends. Germline V CDR1 and CDR2: LNHDA, SQIVND (reference sequence). The CDR3 runs 16 residues. For the CDR3, the DNA is TGTGCCAGTAGTATAGACGTAAGGGGGAATCGCTATGGCTACACCTTC. It codes for CASSIDVRGNRYGYTF.

This clone was counted ten times or more. The chain has TRBV6-1 and TRBJ2-1; D may be TRBD2 (7 bases). Germline CDR1 MNHNS, CDR2 SASEGT. V lost 4 bases, J lost 3 bases, and 25 bases lay in between. The CDR3 loop spans 19 amino acids. The CDR3 loop reads CASSVGGGPAGERYNEQFF. CDR3 bases: TGTGCCAGCAGTGTGGGGGGGGGCCCGGCGGGGGAGCGCTACAATGAGCAGTTCTTC.

There are many counts of this clone. This rearrangement joins TRBV6-4 to TRBJ2-3, with a tentative D call TRBD2 (5 bases). V lost 5 bases to trimming and J lost 1 base, with 10 bases between them. This CDR3 spans 14 amino acids. The germline gives CDR1 MRHNA, CDR2 SNTAGT. The CDR3 region is CASSSAGGTDTQYF. CDR3 DNA sequence: TGTGCCAGCAGTTCGGCCGGGGGCACAGATACGCAGTATTTT.